The 12 T cell receptor beta chains below all came from one sample that was sequenced in a study of T cell changes during pregnancy in multiple sclerosis. Produced via immunoSEQ multiplex PCR; TCRdb's table is partial and in-frame only. Of about 31,000 clones listed, roughly 87% are singletons. The specimen was CD8+ T cells from peripheral blood mononuclear cells, collected in the first trimester of pregnancy. The receptors derive from a female donor with multiple sclerosis, enrolled in a pregnancy study.

The rearrangement links TRBV4-2 to TRBJ1-6, with 7 nucleotides matching TRBD1. The CDR3 totals 16 residues. V trimming: 2 bases; J trimming: 7 bases; junction bases outside the gene matches: 8. The germline V gene encodes CDR1 LGHNA and CDR2 YNFKEQ. CDR3 sequence reads: CASSQKEDRRNSPLHF. The CDR3 DNA is TGTGCCAGCAGCCAAAAGGAGGACAGGAGAAATTCACCCCTCCACTTT.

The V and J genes are TRBV5-4 and TRBJ2-7; 8 bases agree with TRBD2. With V trimmed by 4 bases and J by 1 base, 7 bases remained unmatched. This CDR3 region has 15 residues. Germline V gene lookup returns CDR1 SGHNT and CDR2 YYREEE (reference sequence). This chain's CDR3 is CASSDLTSVSYEQYF. As DNA, the CDR3 is TGTGCCAGCAGCGACCTGACTAGCGTGTCCTACGAGCAGTACTTC.

The chain has TRBV28 and TRBJ2-2; D unresolved. Germline values: CDR1 MDHEN, CDR2 SYDVKM. V gave up 4 bases and J gave up 1 base, with 7 bases separating them. This CDR3 region has 14 residues. The CDR3 bases are TGTGCCAGCAGTTCTAACGGGAACACCGGGGAGCTGTTTTTT. The encoded protein is CASSSNGNTGELFF.

The chain is built from TRBV29-1 and TRBJ2-7; 9 nucleotides match TRBD1. J lost 6 bases, V lost 6 bases, and 12 bases had no gene match. Germline CDR1 and CDR2: SQVTM and ANQGSEA. The length of the CDR3 is 14 residues. CDR3 coding DNA: TGCAGCGTCCCAATACAGGGGGCCTCAGGCGAGCAGTACTTC. It specifies CSVPIQGASGEQYF.

V and J are TRBV4-1 and TRBJ1-3; D gene ambiguous. CDR3 length: 15 residues. The germline V gene has CDR1 MGHRA and CDR2 YSYEKL. V shed 0 bases and J shed 3 bases, with 9 bases lying between them. CDR3: CASSQEPLSGNTIYF. CDR3 DNA: TGCGCCAGCAGCCAAGAACCCTTGAGTGGAAACACCATATATTTT.

The chain recombines TRBV6-4 with TRBJ2-3, with 11 bases that match TRBD2. The germline CDR1 and CDR2 sequences are MRHNA and SNTAGT. Trimming took 6 bases from V and 2 from J; bases not matched to a gene: 4. The CDR3 runs 15 residues. The CDR3 reads CASSQLAGDTDTQYF. The DNA for the CDR3 is TGTGCCAGCAGCCAACTAGCGGGAGACACAGATACGCAGTATTTT.

The chain joins TRBV28 to TRBJ2-1; 11 nucleotides agree with TRBD2. This CDR3 has 16 residues. V dropped 6 bases and J dropped 3; count of bases not matched to a gene: 7. Looked up from germline, CDR1 is MDHEN and CDR2 is SYDVKM. The CDR3 reads CASSKLAGDVYNEQFF. The CDR3 DNA sequence: TGTGCCAGCAGCAAACTAGCGGGAGACGTCTACAATGAGCAGTTCTTC.

The V gene is TRBV5-6, the J gene TRBJ2-7, with a weak D call TRBD1 (5 bases). CDR1 and CDR2 (germline): SGHDT, YYEEEE. The CDR3 loop spans 13 amino acids. The V gene lost 2 bases and the J gene lost 0 bases, with 6 bases spanning the gap. Here the CDR3 DNA reads TGTGCCAGCAGCTTTGACAGCTCCTACGAGCAGTACTTC. Its translation is CASSFDSSYEQYF.

The table lists this clone with a few counts. The rearrangement uses TRBV7-9 and TRBJ2-7; 9 nucleotides agree with TRBD1. J lost 6 bases, V lost 5 bases, and 2 bases had no gene match. From germline, CDR1 is SEHNR and CDR2 FQNEAQ (reference sequence). The CDR3 contains 12 residues. CDR3 nucleotides: TGTGCCAGCAGCCAGACAGGGGGCGAGCAGTACTTC. It specifies CASSQTGGEQYF.

V usage is TRBV5-1 and J usage is TRBJ1-2; D is ambiguous. CDR3 length: 16 amino acids. Germline CDR1 reads SGHRS; CDR2 reads YFSETQ. Trimming removed 1 base at V and 5 bases at J, with 18 bases between. The CDR3 here is CASSLLFGQEDYGYTF. CDR3 DNA: TGCGCCAGCAGCTTGCTGTTTGGGCAGGAGGATTATGGCTACACCTTC.

V is TRBV5-1 and J is TRBJ2-7; tentative D call: TRBD2 (8 bases). CDR1 is SGHRS, CDR2 YFSETQ, per germline. Between the trimmed V and J ends, which lost 0 bases and 5 bases, there was a span of 15 bases. The CDR3 sequence is 15 residues long. Here the CDR3 reads CASSLEPGGGNEQYF. The CDR3 bases are TGCGCCAGCAGCTTGGAACCGGGAGGGGGCAACGAGCAGTACTTC. The full variable domain, in which reference TRBV5-1 and TRBJ2-7 provide the parts outside the CDR3, is KAGVTQTPRYLIKTRGQQVTLSCSPISGHRSVSWYQQTPGQGLQFLFEYFSETQRNKGNFPGRFSGRQFSNSRSEMNVSTLELGDSALYLCASSLEPGGGNEQYFGPGTRLTVT.

In its sample, this clone was seen once. The chain couples TRBV2 to TRBJ1-6, with a weak D call TRBD1 (6 bases). V lost 6 bases and J lost 9, with 21 bases in between. The CDR3 consists of 16 residues. Germline lookup yields CDR1 SNHLY and CDR2 FYNNEI. CDR3 residues: CASRSNTGQGLSPLHF. The CDR3 DNA follows: TGTGCCAGCAGATCAAACACGGGGCAGGGGCTTTCACCCCTCCACTTT. Filled out from reference TRBV2 and TRBJ1-6, the complete variable domain reads EPEVTQTPSHQVTQMGQEVILRCVPISNHLYFYWYRQILGQKVEFLVSFYNNEISEKSEIFDDQFSVERPDGSNFTLKIRSTKLEDSAMYFCASRSNTGQGLSPLHFGNGTRLTVT.